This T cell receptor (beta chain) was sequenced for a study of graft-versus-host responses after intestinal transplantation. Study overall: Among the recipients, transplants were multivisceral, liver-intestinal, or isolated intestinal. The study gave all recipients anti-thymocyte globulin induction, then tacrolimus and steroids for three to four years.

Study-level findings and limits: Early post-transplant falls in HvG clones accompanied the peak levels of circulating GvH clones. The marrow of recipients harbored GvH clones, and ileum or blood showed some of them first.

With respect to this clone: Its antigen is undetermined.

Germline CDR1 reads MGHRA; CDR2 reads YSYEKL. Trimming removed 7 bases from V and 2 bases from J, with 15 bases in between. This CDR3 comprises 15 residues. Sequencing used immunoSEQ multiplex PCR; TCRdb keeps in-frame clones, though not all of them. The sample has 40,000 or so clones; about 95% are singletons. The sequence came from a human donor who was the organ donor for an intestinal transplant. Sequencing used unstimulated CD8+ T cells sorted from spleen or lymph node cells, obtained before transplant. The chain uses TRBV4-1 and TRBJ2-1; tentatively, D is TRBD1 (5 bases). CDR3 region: CASTQGQGPYNEQFF. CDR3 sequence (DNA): TGCGCCAGCACCCAGGGCCAGGGCCCCTACAATGAGCAGTTCTTC.